The entry below describes one T cell receptor (beta chain). Its antigen is undetermined. Trimming removed 5 bases at V and 5 bases at J, with 15 bases between. The CDR3 totals 14 residues. Looked up from germline, CDR1 is MNHNY and CDR2 is SVGAGI (reference sequence). PCR amplification relied on 60 Vbeta primers (plus 13 Jbeta primers). Assay used: immunoSEQ multiplex PCR; TCRdb lists only in-frame clones, some missing. The sample carries some 120,000 clones, about three quarters recorded once. This record comes from a study of cytomegalovirus exposure and HLA in healthy donors. Study results and caveats: It was only CMV serostatus that was available as immune exposure information. Common viral pathogens seemed to be connected with several of the most significant clusters, according to a later analysis. Trimming of TCR beta V- and J-genes showed a link, identified in a later analysis, to a missense DCLRE1C variant. CMV antigen specificity of three CMV-associated chains was confirmed in vitro.

Material for sequencing was PBMCs. The chain employs TRBV6-6 and TRBJ1-1; no firm D call. The sequence was obtained from a middle-aged woman in good health and CMV-seropositive. The DNA for the CDR3 is TGTGCCAGCAGTCCTGACCGGGGTGAAACTGAAGCTTTCTTT. Its translation is CASSPDRGETEAFF.